The sequence of this T cell receptor beta chain was determined in a study of blood T cell repertoires in COVID-19. Across the whole study: Sources were T cells, B-cell-depleted T cells, or PBMCs; the material itself was cDNA or gDNA.

Per the original methods: Nucleated cell counts were estimated from reference gene primer amplification. Measured with immunoSEQ multiplex PCR; TCRdb has only the in-frame clones, and not every one. V, J and clone size derive from that table, while D and trimming were established from the DNA sequence. The sample lists 30,000 to 45,000 clones; roughly three quarters were seen once. The germline gives CDR1 SGHRS, CDR2 YFSETQ. This CDR3 is built from 17 residues. After removal of 1 base from V and 3 bases from J, the junction contained 8 bases not matched to a gene. Material: peripheral blood. The sequence came from a man between 65 and 79 years old with acute or convalescent COVID-19. The rearrangement links TRBV5-1 to TRBJ1-3, with 9 bases aligning to TRBD1. CDR3 nucleotide sequence: TGCGCCAGCAGCTTGACGGGGACAGGGCTAGGTGGAAACACCATATATTTT. It is translated as CASSLTGTGLGGNTIYF.